These T cell receptor beta chains were read from a single sample in a study of shared clonotypes between healthy human individuals. Sequencing used immunoSEQ multiplex PCR; TCRdb keeps in-frame clones, though not all of them. The repertoire includes 2,500,000 or so clones, approximately 94% of them detected once, and roughly 0.39% sits in the top ten. Source material: naive CD4+ T cells from PBMCs. These receptors were obtained from a man between 18 and 35 years old in good health. Some clones in this sample may be carry-over from other donors' samples. Both conserved end residues are part of each CDR3. The size entry is marked missing in some rows and otherwise reads once, few, many or a size class.

>TRBV4-2|-|TRBJ2-7
CASRQTSGDTYEQYF
>TRBV28|-|TRBJ2-1
CASSLKGQRQFF
>TRBV6-6|-|-
CASSGLAGVAYEQYF
>TRBV6-5|-|TRBJ2-7
CASRKGASYEQYF
>TRBV4-3|once|TRBJ2-7
CASSQGRGDEQYF
>TRBV5-1|-|TRBJ2-1
CASSFLAGVGNEQFF
>TRBV9|-|TRBJ2-1
CASSVDRGRREQFF
>TRBV4-2|-|TRBJ2-7
CASSQEVLRVNEQYF
>TRBV21-1|-|TRBJ1-1
CASSNDSFCMNTEAFF
>TRBV5-8|-|TRBJ2-3
CASSLAVRSTQYF
>TRBV19|-|TRBJ2-3
CASSNSGRDTQYF
>TRBV5-1|-|TRBJ1-4
CASSPGTGNEKLFF
>TRBV18|-|TRBJ2-5
CATRNSAGQEETQYF
>TRBV9|-|TRBJ2-6
CASSVTAMETSGANVLTF
>TRBV5-1|-|TRBJ2-5
CASSLGLAERGETQYF
>TRBV30|once|TRBJ2-3
CAWTSGRDRPQYF
>TRBV7-2|once|TRBJ2-7
CASSLSSSSYEQYF
>TRBV2|-|TRBJ2-7
CASSDQGTTYEQYF
>TRBV11-3|-|TRBJ2-1
CASSSSTSLFSYNEQFF
>TRBV28|-|TRBJ2-7
CASSSRQEQYF
>TRBV7-3|once|TRBJ1-2
CASSPTSGNYGYTF
>TRBV21-1|-|TRBJ2-1
CASSKRRSAGLATRPRSQFF
>TRBV7-9|-|TRBJ2-7
CASSSVGSGPRSHEQYF
>TRBV7-2|-|TRBJ1-1
CASRVTGGNTEAFF
>TRBV7-8|-|TRBJ2-5
CASSPIPVTQYF
>TRBV21-1|-|TRBJ2-7
CASSKAHPGPMREQYF
>TRBV25-1|-|TRBJ2-1
CASSESNSGRGRYEQFF
>TRBV11-1|-|TRBJ2-3
CASSLLAGGNTQYF
>TRBV5-5|-|TRBJ2-1
CASSPRPPEGEQFF
>TRBV9|once|TRBJ2-7
CASSASGSYSEQYF
>TRBV7-9|-|TRBJ1-1
CASSGNGQGGNTEAFF